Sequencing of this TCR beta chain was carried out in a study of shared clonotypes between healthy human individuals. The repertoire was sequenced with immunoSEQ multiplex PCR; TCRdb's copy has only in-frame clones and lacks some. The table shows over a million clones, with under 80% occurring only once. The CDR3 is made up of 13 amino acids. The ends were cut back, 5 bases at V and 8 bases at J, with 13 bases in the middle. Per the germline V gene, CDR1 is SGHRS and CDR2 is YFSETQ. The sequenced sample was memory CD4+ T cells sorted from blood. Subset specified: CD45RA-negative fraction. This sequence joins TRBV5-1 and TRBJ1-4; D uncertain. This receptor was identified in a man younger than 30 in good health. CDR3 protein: CASSGRVDEKLFF. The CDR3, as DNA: TGCGCCAGCAGTGGAAGGGTGGACGAAAAACTGTTTTTT.